This T cell receptor beta chain appears in the sequencing data of a study of T cell responses to AZD1222 COVID-19 vaccine. Findings of the study overall: The donor group comprised mostly white British people and more females; the analysis possibly underestimated clonal diversity.

Method: immunoSEQ multiplex PCR; TCRdb's copy keeps in-frame clones and lacks some. Altogether about 94,000 clones are present, 85% being singletons, with the ten largest covering roughly 4.3%. A note on this clone: Its antigen is not known.

In germline, CDR1 is MNHEY, CDR2 SVGAGI. The V and J ends lost 6 bases and 4 bases, in that order; junction bases with no gene match: 5. This CDR3 region has 14 residues. The material sequenced was peripheral blood, taken 28 days after the second AZD1222 dose. The genes are TRBV6-5 and TRBJ2-7, with 11 nucleotides matching TRBD1. The TCR sequence derives from an adult who received the AZD1222 COVID-19 vaccine. The CDR3 loop reads CASSGTGGGYEQYF. The CDR3 bases are TGTGCCAGCAGCGGGACAGGGGGAGGGTACGAGCAGTACTTC.